The 27 T cell receptor beta chains in this list originate from one sample, sequenced in a study of beta chain features in type 1 diabetes. Investigators reverse transcribed all isolated RNA, so they sequenced expressed TCRB transcripts. Produced via immunoSEQ multiplex PCR; TCRdb's table is partial and in-frame only. The sample yields 130,000 or so clones, 9% seen once. These receptors' antigens are unknown. Study-level results: In all four CD4+ subsets, TCRB CDR3 length was significantly, moderately reduced in type 1 diabetes.

The source material was central memory CD4+ T cells from blood. The receptors shown here come from a young man with type 1 diabetes.

This clone was counted a few times. V gene TRBV14 combines with J gene TRBJ1-1, with 7 bases fitting TRBD1. The CDR3 covers 14 residues. V lost 2 bases, J lost 1 base, and 1 base stayed unmatched. Per germline, CDR1 SGHDN and CDR2 FVKESK. The CDR3 loop reads CASSQRTGNTEAFF. DNA of the CDR3: TGTGCCAGCAGCCAAAGGACAGGGAACACTGAAGCTTTCTTT.

V is TRBV20-1 and J is TRBJ1-1; D gene uncertain. The CDR3 loop spans 10 amino acids. Germline-derived CDR1 and CDR2 are DFQATT and SNEGSKA (reference sequence). Trimming removed 5 bases at V and 5 bases at J, with 6 bases between. The CDR3, as DNA: TGCAGTGCTTCCCAGACTGAAGCTTTCTTT. This codes for CSASQTEAFF.

The rearrangement joins TRBV14 to TRBJ2-5, with 8 bases identical to TRBD1. Unmatched junction bases numbered 6, after V lost 2 bases and J lost 7 bases. This CDR3 region has 14 residues. Germline assignment: CDR1 SGHDN and CDR2 FVKESK. The chain's CDR3 is CASSQWTGLGTQYF. CDR3 sequence (DNA): TGTGCCAGCAGCCAATGGACAGGGCTAGGGACCCAGTACTTC.

The chain is built from TRBV7-8 and TRBJ2-7; TRBD2 is a possible D gene (6 bases). This CDR3 contains 14 residues. V was cut by 2 bases and J by 6 bases, with 14 bases left in between. Germline CDR1 is SGHVS and CDR2 is FQNEAQ. The CDR3 sequence is CASSLMAGPAEQYF. The DNA for the CDR3 is TGTGCCAGCAGCTTAATGGCGGGGCCCGCCGAGCAGTACTTC.

This chain uses TRBV7-9 with TRBJ1-1; possible D gene TRBD1, 6 bases. Germline V gives CDR1 SEHNR, CDR2 FQNEAQ (reference sequence). The CDR3 runs 13 residues. Trimming cost V 1 base and J 8 bases, with 11 bases left between them. The CDR3 region has the DNA TGTGCCAGCAGCTTAGACAGGGAGGGAGAAGCTTTCTTT. The encoded protein is CASSLDREGEAFF.

In its sample, this clone was seen a few times. The gene calls are TRBV18 and TRBJ1-2; D remains ambiguous. The CDR3 sequence is 13 residues long. In germline, CDR1 is KGHSH, CDR2 LQKENI. V dropped 2 bases and J dropped 4 bases, with 8 bases sitting between them. DNA for the CDR3: TGTGCCAGCTCACCAGACGGGTCCTATGGCTACACCTTC. This codes for CASSPDGSYGYTF.

This clone was counted a few times. The V gene is TRBV2, the J gene TRBJ1-2; no definite D call. V lost 6 bases and J 4 bases, leaving 9 bases between the germline ends. This CDR3 has 12 residues. Germline assignment: CDR1 SNHLY and CDR2 FYNNEI. The CDR3 reads CASSREGYGYTF. CDR3 coding DNA: TGTGCCAGCAGCCGGGAGGGCTATGGCTACACCTTC.

The J gene is TRBJ2-1, the V gene TRBV18, with TRBD2 matching 11 bases. Germline V gene lookup returns CDR1 KGHSH and CDR2 LQKENI. CDR3 length equals 17 residues. J was trimmed by 4 bases and V by 3 bases; bases with no gene match: 8. CDR3 protein: CASSPPGTSGGYNEQFF. CDR3 coding DNA: TGTGCCAGCTCACCTCCCGGGACTAGCGGCGGGTACAATGAGCAGTTCTTC. Combining the CDR3 with reference TRBV18 and TRBJ2-1 gives the whole variable domain NAGVMQNPRHLVRRRGQEARLRCSPMKGHSHVYWYRQLPEEGLKFMVYLQKENIIDESGMPKERFSAEFPKEGPSILRIQQVVRGDSAAYFCASSPPGTSGGYNEQFFGPGTRLTVL.

Concerning this clone: At one of its ends the junction is not consistent with the germline gene, which may arise from a read error. This chain links TRBV5-1 with TRBJ1-1; 7 bases map to TRBD1. Per germline, CDR1 SGHRS and CDR2 YFSETQ. This CDR3 spans 14 amino acids. This chain's CDR3 is CASSLGQSHTEAFF. DNA for the CDR3: TGCGCCAGCAGTTTGGGACAGAGCCACACTGAAGCTTTCTTT. The full variable domain, its missing parts supplied by reference TRBV5-1 and TRBJ1-1, is KAGVTQTPRYLIKTRGQQVTLSCSPISGHRSVSWYQQTPGQGLQFLFEYFSETQRNKGNFPGRFSGRQFSNSRSEMNVSTLELGDSALYLCASSLGQSHTEAFFGQGTRLTVV.

A few counts support this clone. The rearrangement uses TRBV20-1 and TRBJ1-2, with 8 bases lining up with TRBD1. The germline gives CDR1 DFQATT, CDR2 SNEGSKA (reference sequence). CDR3 length: 11 residues. The V and J ends lost 6 bases and 5 bases, in that order; junction bases with no gene match: 2. The CDR3 DNA reads as TGCAGTGCCCAGGGGGCGTATGGCTACACCTTC. Protein: CSAQGAYGYTF.

This clone was seen a few times. The genes are TRBV19 and TRBJ2-3, with a tentative D call TRBD1 (6 bases). The V gene lost 3 bases and the J gene lost 4 bases, with 14 bases spanning the gap. Germline assignment: CDR1 LNHDA and CDR2 SQIVND (reference sequence). The CDR3 consists of 15 residues. CDR3 coding DNA: TGTGCCAGTAGTATCCAGGGGAGAAGCGCAGATACGCAGTATTTT. Translating it yields CASSIQGRSADTQYF.

The chain is built from TRBV9 and TRBJ1-4; possible D gene TRBD1, 6 bases. The V end was cut by 4 bases, the J end by 8 bases, with 15 bases between. Germline V lookup: CDR1 SGDLS, CDR2 YYNGEE. The CDR3 covers 14 residues. The DNA for the CDR3 is TGTGCCAGCAGCCCGGGACAAGAACTAGAAAAACTGTTTTTT. It yields the protein CASSPGQELEKLFF.

The chain employs TRBV5-4 and TRBJ2-5, with TRBD1 as a possible D gene (6 bases). Trimming removed 3 bases at V and 2 bases at J, with 11 bases between. CDR3 length equals 14 residues. Germline CDR1 and CDR2: SGHNT and YYREEE (reference sequence). The CDR3 region is CASSSGQLQETQYF. CDR3 nucleotides: TGTGCCAGCAGCTCAGGACAGCTTCAAGAGACCCAGTACTTC.

V usage is TRBV30 and J usage is TRBJ2-1; possibly TRBD1 for D (6 bases). Germline V gives CDR1 GTSNPN, CDR2 SVGIG (reference sequence). V lost 0 bases and J lost 3, with 6 bases in between. There are 13 residues in the CDR3. The DNA of the CDR3 is TGTGCCTGGAGTGTGGACAGCTACAATGAGCAGTTCTTC. Translation gives CAWSVDSYNEQFF.

This clone appeared a few times. This rearrangement joins TRBV5-4 to TRBJ2-4, with D possibly being TRBD1 (6 bases). V shed 0 bases and J shed 5 bases, with 6 bases lying between them. From germline, CDR1 is SGHNT and CDR2 YYREEE (reference sequence). The CDR3 is made up of 13 amino acids. In DNA form, the CDR3 reads TGTGCCAGCAGCTTGGCAGGGGAAAACATTCAGTACTTC. Its translation: CASSLAGENIQYF.

This clone was detected only a few times. The rearrangement links TRBV7-2 to TRBJ2-3; TRBD2 agrees at 7 bases. Germline V gene lookup returns CDR1 SGHTA and CDR2 FQGNSA. V lost 5 bases to trimming and J lost 4 bases; unmatched junction nucleotides: 3. The CDR3 has 13 residues. For the CDR3, the DNA is TGTGCCAGCAGCCTACGGGGGGCAGATACGCAGTATTTT. Its translation is CASSLRGADTQYF.

In this sample, this clone turned up a few times. The chain recombines TRBV18 with TRBJ2-1; maybe TRBD1 (6 bases). Germline loops: CDR1 KGHSH, CDR2 LQKENI. V was trimmed by 0 bases and J by 3 bases, leaving 15 bases between them. This CDR3 is built from 17 residues. The CDR3 nucleotides read TGTGCCAGCTCACCACCGGTTGGGGTAGGGGGCTACAATGAGCAGTTCTTC. Translating gives CASSPPVGVGGYNEQFF. The full variable domain, in which reference TRBV18 and TRBJ2-1 provide the parts outside the CDR3, is NAGVMQNPRHLVRRRGQEARLRCSPMKGHSHVYWYRQLPEEGLKFMVYLQKENIIDESGMPKERFSAEFPKEGPSILRIQQVVRGDSAAYFCASSPPVGVGGYNEQFFGPGTRLTVL.

This clone was counted only a few times. The chain couples TRBV7-6 to TRBJ1-1; 9 positions agree with TRBD1. CDR1 and CDR2 (germline): SGHVS, FNYEAQ. The trim removed 5 bases at V and 1 base at J, leaving 2 bases unmatched. CDR3 length: 14 residues. The CDR3 DNA sequence: TGTGCCAGCAGCCCGGGACAGGGGAACACTGAAGCTTTCTTT. As protein: CASSPGQGNTEAFF.

This clone was found a few times. The rearrangement joins TRBV5-1 to TRBJ1-2, with D hard to call. CDR3 length: 14 residues. Germline values: CDR1 SGHRS, CDR2 YFSETQ. V lost 2 bases and J 0 bases, leaving 8 bases between the germline ends. The CDR3 is CASSFQRANYGYTF. As DNA, the CDR3 is TGCGCCAGCAGCTTCCAAAGAGCTAACTATGGCTACACCTTC. The full variable domain, in which reference TRBV5-1 and TRBJ1-2 provide the parts outside the CDR3, is KAGVTQTPRYLIKTRGQQVTLSCSPISGHRSVSWYQQTPGQGLQFLFEYFSETQRNKGNFPGRFSGRQFSNSRSEMNVSTLELGDSALYLCASSFQRANYGYTFGSGTRLTVV.

This clone has just a few counts. V usage is TRBV5-6 and J usage is TRBJ2-3, with 7 nucleotides matching TRBD1. The trim removed 2 bases at V and 8 bases at J, leaving 5 bases unmatched. Germline CDR1 SGHDT, CDR2 YYEEEE. This CDR3 is built from 13 residues. The CDR3 loop reads CASSLTGAVTQYF. The CDR3, as DNA: TGTGCCAGCAGCTTAACAGGGGCGGTTACGCAGTATTTT. The whole variable domain, filled in from reference TRBV5-6 and TRBJ2-3, reads DAGVTQSPTHLIKTRGQQVTLRCSPKSGHDTVSWYQQALGQGPQFIFQYYEEEERQRGNFPDRFSGHQFPNYSSELNVNALLLGDSALYLCASSLTGAVTQYFGPGTRLTVL.

J is TRBJ1-5 and V is TRBV11-3, with 9 bases identical to TRBD1. This CDR3 region has 17 residues. Germline loops: CDR1 SGHNT, CDR2 YENEEA. Germline trimming cut 5 bases from V and 7 bases from J; bases unmatched to any gene: 15. Here the CDR3 DNA reads TGTGCCAGCAGCCGAGGACCCCTCAGGACAGGGGAACAGCCCCAGCATTTT. This translates into CASSRGPLRTGEQPQHF.

J is TRBJ1-4 and V is TRBV30; no definite D call. CDR3 length equals 12 residues. Looked up from germline, CDR1 is GTSNPN and CDR2 is SVGIG (reference sequence). V lost 4 bases to trimming and J lost 4 bases, with 7 bases between them. CDR3 nucleotide sequence: TGTGCCTGGAATAACGGTAATGAAAAACTGTTTTTT. The encoded protein is CAWNNGNEKLFF.

V and J are TRBV6-1 and TRBJ1-2; perhaps TRBD1 as D (6 bases). Per germline, CDR1 MNHNS and CDR2 SASEGT. This CDR3 spans 13 amino acids. The V end was cut by 8 bases, the J end by 1 base, with 11 bases between. The CDR3 nucleotides are TGTGCCAGCCGACAGGACCTTAACTATGGCTACACCTTC. Encoded protein: CASRQDLNYGYTF.

V usage is TRBV5-1 and J usage is TRBJ1-1; a weak D match, TRBD1 (5 bases). The CDR3 is made up of 14 amino acids. The germline V and J ends were trimmed by 1 base and 0 bases, with 7 bases remaining between them. In germline, CDR1 is SGHRS, CDR2 YFSETQ. CDR3 region: CASSLQGVNTEAFF. Here the CDR3 DNA reads TGCGCCAGCAGCTTGCAGGGCGTGAACACTGAAGCTTTCTTT.

In this sample, this clone turned up a few times. V usage is TRBV29-1 and J usage is TRBJ1-1, with 9 positions matching TRBD1. The CDR3 consists of 12 residues. The germline gives CDR1 SQVTM, CDR2 ANQGSEA. Trimming at V came to 7 bases and at J to 5 bases, leaving 5 bases not matched to a gene. The CDR3 is CSGGTGLTEAFF. The CDR3, as DNA: TGCAGCGGGGGGACAGGGTTGACTGAAGCTTTCTTT.

The chain carries TRBV5-1 and TRBJ2-1, with TRBD2 matching 15 bases. J lost 15 bases, V lost 4 bases, and 11 bases had no gene match. CDR3 length: 15 amino acids. Germline V gene data show CDR1 as SGHRS and CDR2 as YFSETQ. The CDR3 nucleotides read TGCGCCAGCAGCCCCGGACTAGCGGGGGGGCCGGAGAGGTTCTTC. This encodes CASSPGLAGGPERFF.

This clone has only a few counts. The chain is built from TRBV7-9 and TRBJ1-2, with a weak D call TRBD1 (6 bases). The germline CDR1 and CDR2 sequences are SEHNR and FQNEAQ (reference sequence). V was clipped by 1 base and J by 5 bases, with 14 bases between them. The CDR3 extends over 15 amino acids. CDR3 loop: CASSLGQDSSYGYTF. Here the CDR3 DNA reads TGTGCCAGCAGCTTAGGTCAGGACAGTTCGTATGGCTACACCTTC.